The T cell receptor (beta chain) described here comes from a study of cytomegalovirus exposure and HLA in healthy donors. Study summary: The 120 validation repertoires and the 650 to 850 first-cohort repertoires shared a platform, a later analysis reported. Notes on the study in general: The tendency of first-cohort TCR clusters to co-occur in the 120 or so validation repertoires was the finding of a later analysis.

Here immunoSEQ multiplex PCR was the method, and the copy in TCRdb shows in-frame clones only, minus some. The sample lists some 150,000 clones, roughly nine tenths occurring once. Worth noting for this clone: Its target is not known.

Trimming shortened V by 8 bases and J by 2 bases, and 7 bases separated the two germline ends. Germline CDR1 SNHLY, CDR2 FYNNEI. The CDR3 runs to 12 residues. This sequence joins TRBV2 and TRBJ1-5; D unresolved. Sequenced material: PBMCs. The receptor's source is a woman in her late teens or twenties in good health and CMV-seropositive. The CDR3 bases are TGTGCCAGCGCCGGGGGCAATCAGCCCCAGCATTTT. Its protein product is CASAGGNQPQHF.